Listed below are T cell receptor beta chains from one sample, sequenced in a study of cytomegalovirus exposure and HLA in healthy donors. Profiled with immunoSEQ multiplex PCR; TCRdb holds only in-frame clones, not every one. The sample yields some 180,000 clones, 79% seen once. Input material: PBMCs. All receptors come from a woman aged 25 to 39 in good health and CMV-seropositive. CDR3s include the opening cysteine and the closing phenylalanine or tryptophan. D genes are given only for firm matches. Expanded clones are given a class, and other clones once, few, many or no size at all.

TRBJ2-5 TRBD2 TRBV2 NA CASSRTSGRETQYF TGTGCCAGCAGTCGGACTAGCGGGAGGGAGACCCAGTACTTC
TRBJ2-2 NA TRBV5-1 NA CASSLGQSNTGELFF TGCGCCAGCAGCTTGGGACAGTCGAACACCGGGGAGCTGTTTTTT
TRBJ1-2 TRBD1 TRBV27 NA CASSLSISDRPYGYTF TGTGCCAGCAGTTTATCAATCTCGGACAGGCCCTATGGCTACACCTTC
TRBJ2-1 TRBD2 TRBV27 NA CASSLVAGYNEQFF TGTGCCAGCAGTTTAGTAGCGGGGTACAATGAGCAGTTCTTC
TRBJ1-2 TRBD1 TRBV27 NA CASSWTGRHGYTF TGTGCCAGCAGTTGGACAGGGCGCCATGGCTACACCTTC
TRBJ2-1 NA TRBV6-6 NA CASAGYNEQFF TGTGCCAGCGCGGGGTACAATGAGCAGTTCTTC
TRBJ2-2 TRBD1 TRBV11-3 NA CASSLGEYGDSIDTGELFF TGTGCCAGCAGCTTAGGAGAATATGGGGACAGCATTGACACCGGGGAGCTGTTTTTT
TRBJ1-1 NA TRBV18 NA CASSTSRVSNTEAFF TGTGCCAGCTCCACCTCGCGCGTATCGAACACTGAAGCTTTCTTT
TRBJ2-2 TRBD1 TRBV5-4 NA CASSSYRGTGELFF TGTGCCAGCAGCTCTTACAGGGGTACCGGGGAGCTGTTTTTT
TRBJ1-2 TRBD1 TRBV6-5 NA CASSQVGQPAGYTF TGTGCCAGCAGCCAAGTGGGACAGCCCGCTGGCTACACCTTC
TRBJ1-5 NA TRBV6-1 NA CASSGLGGPQHF TGTGCCAGCAGTGGCCTGGGGGGGCCCCAGCATTTT
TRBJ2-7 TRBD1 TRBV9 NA CASSVTGGLSYEQYF TGTGCCAGCAGCGTAACAGGGGGCCTCTCCTACGAGCAGTACTTC
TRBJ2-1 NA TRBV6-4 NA CASSLTTGIYNEQFF TGTGCCAGCAGCTTAACAACAGGGATCTACAATGAGCAGTTCTTC
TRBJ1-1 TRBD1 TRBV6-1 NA CASSEYRGQGHPEAFF TGTGCCAGCAGTGAATATAGGGGACAGGGTCACCCTGAAGCTTTCTTT
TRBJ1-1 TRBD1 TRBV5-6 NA CASSPRTGGSGTEAFF TGTGCCAGCAGCCCGCGGACAGGGGGCTCGGGCACTGAAGCTTTCTTT
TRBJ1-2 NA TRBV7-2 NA CASSPPPGAFYGYTF TGTGCCAGCAGCCCTCCTCCAGGGGCGTTCTATGGCTACACCTTC
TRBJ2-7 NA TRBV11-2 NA CASSLLGVYEQYF TGTGCCAGCAGCTTATTAGGGGTGTACGAGCAGTACTTC
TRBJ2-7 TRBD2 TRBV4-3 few CASSQRRGGLGEQYF TGCGCCAGCAGCCAGAGGCGGGGGGGCCTCGGCGAGCAGTACTTC
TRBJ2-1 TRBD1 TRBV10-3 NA CAIRNLQGAHEQFF TGTGCCATCAGAAACCTCCAGGGGGCTCATGAGCAGTTCTTC
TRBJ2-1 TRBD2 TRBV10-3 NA CASSPGLANNEQFF TGTGCCTCCAGCCCGGGACTAGCTAACAATGAGCAGTTCTTC
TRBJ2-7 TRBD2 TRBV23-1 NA CASSQPTSGRTQPLPYEQYF TGCGCCAGCAGTCAACCGACTAGCGGGCGAACTCAACCCCTTCCCTACGAGCAGTACTTC
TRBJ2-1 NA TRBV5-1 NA CASSTHESSYNEQFF TGCGCCAGCAGCACCCACGAGAGCTCCTACAATGAGCAGTTCTTC
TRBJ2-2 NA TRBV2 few CASSEIGAGELFF TGTGCCAGCAGTGAAATAGGGGCCGGGGAGCTGTTTTTT